A selection of T cell receptor beta chains follows, all from one sample in a study of beta chain features in type 1 diabetes. Some clones are missing from TCRdb's copy, which holds only in-frame ones; the method was immunoSEQ multiplex PCR. In the table there are about 45,000 clones, approximately 70% of which are singletons. Sequenced material: Tregs from blood. The receptors stem from a young woman with type 1 diabetes. Both conserved end residues are trimmed from each CDR3.

J: TRBJ2-3
V: TRBV6-5
CDR3: ASEEREPSDTQY

J: TRBJ2-3
V: TRBV7-9
CDR3: ASSRQWTGGTDTQY

J: TRBJ2-5
V: TRBV7-2
CDR3: ASSPAREGETQY

J: TRBJ2-3
V: TRBV5-4
CDR3: ASSGGTSLTQY

J: TRBJ1-1
V: TRBV29-1
CDR3: SGRNTEAF

J: TRBJ2-5
V: TRBV5-4
CDR3: ASSFKRGGPETQY

J: TRBJ2-5
V: TRBV7-9
CDR3: ASSLGGIQETQY

J: TRBJ2-1
V: TRBV5-1
CDR3: ASSRGGVWYNEQF

J: TRBJ1-1
V: TRBV10-3
CDR3: ATLDRGNTEAF

J: TRBJ2-3
V: TRBV5-1
CDR3: ASSLLTGGNTDTQY

J: TRBJ2-2
V: TRBV7-2
CDR3: ASSRRDSYTGELF

J: TRBJ2-1
V: TRBV7-2
CDR3: ASSRTSGANEQF

J: TRBJ1-4
V: TRBV13
CDR3: ASSFRFGEKLF

J: TRBJ2-1
V: TRBV28
CDR3: ASSAGLAGGRDNEQF

J: TRBJ2-7
V: TRBV4-3
CDR3: ASSQGRVYEQY